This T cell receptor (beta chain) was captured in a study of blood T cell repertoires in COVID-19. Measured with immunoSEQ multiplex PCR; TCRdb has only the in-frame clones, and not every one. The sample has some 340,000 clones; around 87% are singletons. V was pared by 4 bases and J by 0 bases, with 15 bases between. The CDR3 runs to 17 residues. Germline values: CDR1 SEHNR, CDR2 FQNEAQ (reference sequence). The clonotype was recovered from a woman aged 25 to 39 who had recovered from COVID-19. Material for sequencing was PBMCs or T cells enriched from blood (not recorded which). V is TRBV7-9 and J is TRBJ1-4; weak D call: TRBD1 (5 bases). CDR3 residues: CASSSTGALATNEKLFF. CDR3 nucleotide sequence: TGTGCCAGCAGCTCAACAGGCGCACTGGCAACTAATGAAAAACTGTTTTTT.